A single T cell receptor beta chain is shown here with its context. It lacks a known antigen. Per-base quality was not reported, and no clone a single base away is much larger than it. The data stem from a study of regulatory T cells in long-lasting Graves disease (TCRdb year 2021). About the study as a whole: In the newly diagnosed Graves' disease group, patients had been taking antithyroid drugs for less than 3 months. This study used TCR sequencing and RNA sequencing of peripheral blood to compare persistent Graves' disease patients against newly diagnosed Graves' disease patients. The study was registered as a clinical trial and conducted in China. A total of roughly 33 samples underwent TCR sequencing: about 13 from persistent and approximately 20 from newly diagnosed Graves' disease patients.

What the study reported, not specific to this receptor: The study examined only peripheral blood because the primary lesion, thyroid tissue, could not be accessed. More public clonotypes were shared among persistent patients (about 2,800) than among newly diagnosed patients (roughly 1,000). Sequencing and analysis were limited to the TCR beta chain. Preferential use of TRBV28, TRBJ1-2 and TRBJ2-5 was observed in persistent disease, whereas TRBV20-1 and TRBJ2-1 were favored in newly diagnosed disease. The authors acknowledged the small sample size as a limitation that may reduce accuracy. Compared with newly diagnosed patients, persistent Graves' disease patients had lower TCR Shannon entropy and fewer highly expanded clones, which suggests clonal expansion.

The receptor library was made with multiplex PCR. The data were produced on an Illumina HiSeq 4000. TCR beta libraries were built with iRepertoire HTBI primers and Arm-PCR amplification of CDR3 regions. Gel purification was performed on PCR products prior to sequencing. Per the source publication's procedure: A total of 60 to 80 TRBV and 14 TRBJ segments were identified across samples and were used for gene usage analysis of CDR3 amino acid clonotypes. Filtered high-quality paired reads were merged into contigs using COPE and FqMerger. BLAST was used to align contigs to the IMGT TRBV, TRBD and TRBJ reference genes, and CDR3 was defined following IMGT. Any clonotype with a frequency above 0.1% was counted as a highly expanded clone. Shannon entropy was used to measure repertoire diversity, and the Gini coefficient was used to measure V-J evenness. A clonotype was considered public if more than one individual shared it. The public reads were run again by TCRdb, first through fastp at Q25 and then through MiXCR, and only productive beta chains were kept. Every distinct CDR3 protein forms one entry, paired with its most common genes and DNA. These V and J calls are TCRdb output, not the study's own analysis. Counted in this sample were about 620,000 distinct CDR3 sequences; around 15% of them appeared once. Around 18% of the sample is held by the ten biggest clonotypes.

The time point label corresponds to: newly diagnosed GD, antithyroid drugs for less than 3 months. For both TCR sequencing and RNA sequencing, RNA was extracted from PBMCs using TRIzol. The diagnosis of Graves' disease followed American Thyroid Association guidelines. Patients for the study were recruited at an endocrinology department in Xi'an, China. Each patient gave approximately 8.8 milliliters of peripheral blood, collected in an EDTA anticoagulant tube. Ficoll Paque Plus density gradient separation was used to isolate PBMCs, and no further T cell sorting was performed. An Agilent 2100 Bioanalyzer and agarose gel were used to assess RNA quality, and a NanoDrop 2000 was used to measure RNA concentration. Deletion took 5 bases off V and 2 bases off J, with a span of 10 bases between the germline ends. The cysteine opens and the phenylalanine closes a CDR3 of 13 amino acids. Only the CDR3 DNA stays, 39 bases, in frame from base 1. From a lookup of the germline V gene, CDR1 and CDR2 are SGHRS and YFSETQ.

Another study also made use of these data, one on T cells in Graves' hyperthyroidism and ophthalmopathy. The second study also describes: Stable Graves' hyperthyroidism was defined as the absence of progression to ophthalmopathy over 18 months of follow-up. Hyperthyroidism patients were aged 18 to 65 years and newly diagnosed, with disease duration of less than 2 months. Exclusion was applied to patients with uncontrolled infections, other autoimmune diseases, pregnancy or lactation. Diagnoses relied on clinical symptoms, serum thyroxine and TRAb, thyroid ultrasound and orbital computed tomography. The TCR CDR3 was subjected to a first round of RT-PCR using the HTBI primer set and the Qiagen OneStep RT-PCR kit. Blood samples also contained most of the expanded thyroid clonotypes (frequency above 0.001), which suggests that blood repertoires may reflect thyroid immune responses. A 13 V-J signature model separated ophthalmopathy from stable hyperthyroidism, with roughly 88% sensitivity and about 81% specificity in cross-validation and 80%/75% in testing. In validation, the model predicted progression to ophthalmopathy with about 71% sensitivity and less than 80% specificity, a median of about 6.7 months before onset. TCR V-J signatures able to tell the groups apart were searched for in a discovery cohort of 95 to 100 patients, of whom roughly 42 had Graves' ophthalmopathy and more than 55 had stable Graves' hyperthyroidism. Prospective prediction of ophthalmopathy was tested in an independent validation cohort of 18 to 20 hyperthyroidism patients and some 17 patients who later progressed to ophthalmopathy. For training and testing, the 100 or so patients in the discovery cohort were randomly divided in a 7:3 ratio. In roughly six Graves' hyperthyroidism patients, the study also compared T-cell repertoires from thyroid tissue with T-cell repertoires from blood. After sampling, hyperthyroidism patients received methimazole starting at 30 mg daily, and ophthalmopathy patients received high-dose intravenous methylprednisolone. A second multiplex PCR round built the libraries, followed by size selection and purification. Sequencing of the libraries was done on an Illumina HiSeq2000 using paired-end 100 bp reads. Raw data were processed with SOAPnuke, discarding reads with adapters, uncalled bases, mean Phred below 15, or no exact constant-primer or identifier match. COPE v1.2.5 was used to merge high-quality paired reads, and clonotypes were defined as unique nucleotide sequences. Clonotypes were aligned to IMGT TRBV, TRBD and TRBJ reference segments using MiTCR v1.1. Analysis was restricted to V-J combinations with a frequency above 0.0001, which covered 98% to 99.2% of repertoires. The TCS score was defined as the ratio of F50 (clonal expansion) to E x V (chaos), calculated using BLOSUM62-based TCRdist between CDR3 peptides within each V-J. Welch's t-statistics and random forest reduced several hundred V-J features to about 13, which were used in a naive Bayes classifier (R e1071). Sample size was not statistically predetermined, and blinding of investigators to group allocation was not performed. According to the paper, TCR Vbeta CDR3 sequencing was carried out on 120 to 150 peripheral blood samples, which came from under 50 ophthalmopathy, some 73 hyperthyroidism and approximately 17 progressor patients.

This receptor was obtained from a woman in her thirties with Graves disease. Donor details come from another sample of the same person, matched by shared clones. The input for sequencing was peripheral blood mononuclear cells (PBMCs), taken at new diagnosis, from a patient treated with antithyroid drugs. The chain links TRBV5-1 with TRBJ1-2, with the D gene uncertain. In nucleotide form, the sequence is TGCGCCAGCAGGCTTGATTCCAACTATGGCTACACCTTC. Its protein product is CASRLDSNYGYTF.